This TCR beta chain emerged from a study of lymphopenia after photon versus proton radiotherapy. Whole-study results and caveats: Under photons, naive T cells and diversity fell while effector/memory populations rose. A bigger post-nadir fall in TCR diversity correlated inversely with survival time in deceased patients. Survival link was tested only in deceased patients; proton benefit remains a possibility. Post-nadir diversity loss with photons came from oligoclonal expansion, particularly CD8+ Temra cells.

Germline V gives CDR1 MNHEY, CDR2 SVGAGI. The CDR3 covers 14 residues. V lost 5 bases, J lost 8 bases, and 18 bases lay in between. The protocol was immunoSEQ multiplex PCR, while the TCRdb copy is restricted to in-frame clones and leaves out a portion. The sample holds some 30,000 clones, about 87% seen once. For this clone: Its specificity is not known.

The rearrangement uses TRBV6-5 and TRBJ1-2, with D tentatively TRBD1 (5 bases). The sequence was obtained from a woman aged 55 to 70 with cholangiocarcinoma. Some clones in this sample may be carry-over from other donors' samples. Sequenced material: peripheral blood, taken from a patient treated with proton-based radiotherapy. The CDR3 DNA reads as TGTGCCAGCAGTCAGGGACGGACCGTCGGAGGCTACACCTTC. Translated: CASSQGRTVGGYTF.